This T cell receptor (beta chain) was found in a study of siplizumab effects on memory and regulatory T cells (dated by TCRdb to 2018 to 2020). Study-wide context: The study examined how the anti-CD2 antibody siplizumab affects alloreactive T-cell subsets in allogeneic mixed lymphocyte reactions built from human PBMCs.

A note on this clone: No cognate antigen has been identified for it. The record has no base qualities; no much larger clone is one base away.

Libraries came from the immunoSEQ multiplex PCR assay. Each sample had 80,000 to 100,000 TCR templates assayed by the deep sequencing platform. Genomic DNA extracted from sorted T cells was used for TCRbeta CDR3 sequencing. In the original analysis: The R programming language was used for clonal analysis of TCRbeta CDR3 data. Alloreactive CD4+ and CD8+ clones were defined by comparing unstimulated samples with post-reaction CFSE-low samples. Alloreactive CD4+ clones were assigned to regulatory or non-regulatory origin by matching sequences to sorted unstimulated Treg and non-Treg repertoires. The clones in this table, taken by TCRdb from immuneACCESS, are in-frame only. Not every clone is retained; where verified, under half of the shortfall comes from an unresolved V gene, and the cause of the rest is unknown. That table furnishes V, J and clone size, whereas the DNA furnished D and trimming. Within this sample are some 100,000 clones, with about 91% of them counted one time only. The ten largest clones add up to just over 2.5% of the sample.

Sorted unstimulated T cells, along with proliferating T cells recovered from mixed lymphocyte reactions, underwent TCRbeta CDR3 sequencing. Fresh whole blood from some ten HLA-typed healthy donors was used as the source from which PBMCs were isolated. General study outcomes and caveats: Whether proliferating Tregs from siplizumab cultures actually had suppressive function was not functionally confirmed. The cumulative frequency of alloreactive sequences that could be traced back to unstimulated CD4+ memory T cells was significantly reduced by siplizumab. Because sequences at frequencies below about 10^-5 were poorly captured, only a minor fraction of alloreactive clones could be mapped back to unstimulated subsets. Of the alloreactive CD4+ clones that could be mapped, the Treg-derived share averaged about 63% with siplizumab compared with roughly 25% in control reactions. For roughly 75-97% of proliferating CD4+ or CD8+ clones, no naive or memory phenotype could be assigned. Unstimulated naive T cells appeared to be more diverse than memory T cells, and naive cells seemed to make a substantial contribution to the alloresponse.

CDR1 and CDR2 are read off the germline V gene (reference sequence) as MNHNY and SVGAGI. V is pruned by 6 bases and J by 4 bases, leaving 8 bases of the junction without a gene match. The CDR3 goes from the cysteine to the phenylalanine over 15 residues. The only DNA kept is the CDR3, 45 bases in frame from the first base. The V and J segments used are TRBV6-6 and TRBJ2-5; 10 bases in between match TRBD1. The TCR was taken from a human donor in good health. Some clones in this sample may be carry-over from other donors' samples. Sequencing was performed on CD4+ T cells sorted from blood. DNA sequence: TGTGCCAGCAGCGGACAGGGGGGAAACCGAGAGACCCAGTACTTC. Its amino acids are CASSGQGGNRETQYF.